Listed below are T cell receptor beta chains from one sample, sequenced in a study of CD8 T cells in Susac syndrome. Each CDR3 protein gets one entry after TCRdb re-called the immunoSEQ multiplex PCR reads with MiXCR. The table has under 200,000 distinct CDR3 sequences, roughly 95% seen once. Sequences were obtained from CD4+ T cells from PBMCs. The receptors shown here come from a human donor with Susac syndrome. The CDR3 runs from the conserved cysteine through the conserved F or W. The D gene is left open where the match is weak. Clone size is given for some rows only: seen once, a few or many times, or a class if the clone is expanded.

>TRBJ2-2|TRBV6-2/TRBV6-3|.|18|TRBD2
TGTGCCAGCAGTTGGGGCCCGGCTAGCGGGATCAATGACGGGGAGCTGTTTTTT
CASSWGPASGINDGELFF
>TRBJ2-5|TRBV6-5|.|13|.
TGTGCCAGCACCCCCGCATTTAGAGAGACCCAGTACTTC
CASTPAFRETQYF
>TRBJ2-6|TRBV5-4|.|16|.
TGTGCCAGCAGCCCCCCCACAGCGTCTGGGGCCAACGTCCTGACTTTC
CASSPPTASGANVLTF
>TRBJ1-1|TRBV29-1|.|12|.
TGCAGCGTTGAAGGGGATGGGACTGAAGCTTTCTTT
CSVEGDGTEAFF
>TRBJ1-4|TRBV3-1|once|14|TRBD1
TGTGCCAGCAGCCACGACAGGGCTAATGAAAAACTGTTTTTT
CASSHDRANEKLFF
>TRBJ2-1|TRBV12-3/TRBV12-4|.|14|TRBD2
TGTGCCAGCAGTTGGACTAGCGGGAACAATGAGCAGTTCTTC
CASSWTSGNNEQFF
>TRBJ1-1|TRBV28|.|10|.
TGTGCCAGCATCAGAGGGAAGGCTTTCTTT
CASIRGKAFF
>TRBJ2-2|TRBV12-3/TRBV12-4|.|15|TRBD1
TGTGCCAGCAGTCTCCGGACAGGGAGATCCGGGGAGCTGTTTTTT
CASSLRTGRSGELFF
>TRBJ2-1|TRBV9|.|13|.
TGTGCCAGCAGCGTAGATGGGGGCAATGAGCAGTTCTTC
CASSVDGGNEQFF
>TRBJ2-5|TRBV29-1|.|12|.
TGCAGCGTTGAGGGGGCCCGAGAGACCCAGTACTTC
CSVEGARETQYF
>TRBJ2-1|TRBV5-4|once|12|.
TGTGCCAGCAGCTTGGTCCAGGCCGAGCAGTTCTTC
CASSLVQAEQFF
>TRBJ1-4|TRBV3-1|once|16|.
TGTGCCAGCAGTCCAACCTCTACAGCCGTTAATGAAAAACTGTTTTTT
CASSPTSTAVNEKLFF
>TRBJ2-7|TRBV5-6|.|13|TRBD2
TGTGCCAGCAGGTCGGCGGGAGCTTACGAGCAGTACTTC
CASRSAGAYEQYF
>TRBJ1-6|TRBV29-1|.|14|TRBD1
TGCAGCGTTGCCGACAGGGGGACGAATTCACCCCTCCACTTT
CSVADRGTNSPLHF
>TRBJ1-1|TRBV30|.|13|.
TGTGCCTGGAGCCGAGGGGGTTGGACTGAAGCTTTCTTT
CAWSRGGWTEAFF
>TRBJ2-3|TRBV28|.|14|.
TGTGCCAGAAGGACTTCTTTACCCACAGATACGCAGTATTTT
CARRTSLPTDTQYF
>TRBJ2-2|TRBV20-1|.|13|.
TGCAGTGCTCCTGACTCCCCCACCGGGGAGCTGTTTTTT
CSAPDSPTGELFF
>TRBJ1-1|TRBV29-1|.|13|.
TGCAGCGTCAAACGTCTGATAAACACTGAAGCTTTCTTT
CSVKRLINTEAFF
>TRBJ1-6|TRBV7-9|.|14|.
TGTGCCAGCAGCCGTGGGACGGCCAATTCACCCCTCCACTTT
CASSRGTANSPLHF
>TRBJ1-3|TRBV29-1|.|14|.
TGCAGCGTTGAAGATCGCCACCCGACGGACACCATATATTTT
CSVEDRHPTDTIYF
>TRBJ1-6|TRBV10-3|.|13|TRBD1
TGTGCCATCAGTGTGACAGGGGGTTCACCCCTCCACTTT
CAISVTGGSPLHF
>TRBJ1-1|TRBV7-9|.|14|TRBD1
TGTGCCAGCAGCCAGGGGGTGGAGAACACTGAAGCTTTCTTT
CASSQGVENTEAFF
>TRBJ2-5|TRBV6-6|.|14|.
TGTGCCAGCACACCGCCTTCAGGGCTGGAGACCCAGTACTTC
CASTPPSGLETQYF
>TRBJ2-7|TRBV10-3|.|15|TRBD2
TGTGCCATCAGTCCGGGACTAGCGGATCCCTACGAGCAGTACTTC
CAISPGLADPYEQYF
>TRBJ1-5|TRBV19|.|15|TRBD1
TGTGCCAGTAGCCAACAGGGGGCTCGCAATCAGCCCCAGCATTTT
CASSQQGARNQPQHF
>TRBJ2-3|TRBV6-6|.|14|.
TGTGCCGGGGGGATGACAGACCGCTCAGATACGCAGTATTTT
CAGGMTDRSDTQYF
>TRBJ2-1|TRBV7-2|once|16|.
TGTGCCAGCAGCCCCTGGGGGGCCAGCTCCTACAATGAGCAGTTCTTC
CASSPWGASSYNEQFF
>TRBJ2-3|TRBV6-2/TRBV6-3|.|16|TRBD2
TGTGCCAGCAGTTACGGCGAGACTAGCTTCACAGATACGCAGTATTTT
CASSYGETSFTDTQYF
>TRBJ2-5|TRBV15|.|11|.
TGTGCCACCAGCAGAGATACTACCCAGTACTTC
CATSRDTTQYF
>TRBJ1-2|TRBV3-1|.|13|.
TGTGCCAGCAGTAGCGCAGGGGCAACGGGCTACACCTTC
CASSSAGATGYTF
>TRBJ2-5|TRBV29-1|.|13|.
TGCAGCGTTGTAAGGCAGGGCGGAGAGACCCAGTACTTC
CSVVRQGGETQYF
>TRBJ2-7|TRBV3-1|.|13|.
TGTGCCGCCAGCCATACGGGGACCTACGAGCAGTACTTC
CAASHTGTYEQYF
>TRBJ1-5|TRBV20-1|.|13|.
TGCAGTGCCAGATCCTTGGAGAATCAGCCCCAGCATTTT
CSARSLENQPQHF
>TRBJ2-1|TRBV6-5|.|14|.
TGTGCCAGCAGTGCCGAGATACAGGGAGGAGAGCAGTTCTTC
CASSAEIQGGEQFF
>TRBJ2-3|TRBV4-1|.|14|.
TGCGCCAGCAGCCTGGCGGAGGGCACAGATACGCAGTATTTT
CASSLAEGTDTQYF
>TRBJ2-7|TRBV28|few|15|TRBD2
TGTGCCAGCAGTTCCCTAGCGGGAGTCCCGTACGAGCAGTACTTC
CASSSLAGVPYEQYF
>TRBJ2-3|TRBV5-4|.|10|.
TGTGCCAGCAGCGCCCGGGACAAGGATTTT
CASSARDKDF
>TRBJ1-1|TRBV29-1|.|12|.
TGCAGCGTTGTGGACTGGCGGGAGGGAGCTTTCTTT
CSVVDWREGAFF
>TRBJ1-1|TRBV5-1|.|14|.
TGCGCCAGCACCGGGGGGCTTTTGAACACTGAAGCTTTCTTT
CASTGGLLNTEAFF
>TRBJ1-3|TRBV28|.|17|TRBD1
TGTGCCAGCAGTGCCCCGAGGGACAGGGGCTCTGGAAACACCATATATTTT
CASSAPRDRGSGNTIYF